The entry below describes one TCR beta chain. This CDR3 is 14 amino acids long. V gave up 0 bases and J gave up 2 bases, with 7 bases separating them. Germline loops: CDR1 SGHDN, CDR2 FVKESK. The sample comes from a study of cytotoxic CD8 clonotypes in ibrutinib-treated CLL. A 1 in 200,000 to 1 in 1 million T cell depth was the sequencing target. The method was immunoSEQ multiplex PCR; TCRdb's version includes in-frame clones alone and lacks a portion of them. The table has more than 85,000 clones, approximately 82% seen once. This TCR derives from a human donor with chronic lymphocytic leukemia. Sequencing was performed on PBMCs, taken after 12 months of ibrutinib treatment. The gene calls are TRBV14 and TRBJ2-5; D might be TRBD1 (6 bases). This chain's CDR3 is CASSQEGQQETQYF. The DNA for the CDR3 is TGTGCCAGCAGCCAAGAAGGACAGCAAGAGACCCAGTACTTC. Full variable domain (rest looked up from reference TRBV14 and TRBJ2-5): EAGVTQFPSHSVIEKGQTVTLRCDPISGHDNLYWYRRVMGKEIKFLLHFVKESKQDESGMPNNRFLAERTGGTYSTLKVQPAELEDSGVYFCASSQEGQQETQYFGPGTRLLVL.